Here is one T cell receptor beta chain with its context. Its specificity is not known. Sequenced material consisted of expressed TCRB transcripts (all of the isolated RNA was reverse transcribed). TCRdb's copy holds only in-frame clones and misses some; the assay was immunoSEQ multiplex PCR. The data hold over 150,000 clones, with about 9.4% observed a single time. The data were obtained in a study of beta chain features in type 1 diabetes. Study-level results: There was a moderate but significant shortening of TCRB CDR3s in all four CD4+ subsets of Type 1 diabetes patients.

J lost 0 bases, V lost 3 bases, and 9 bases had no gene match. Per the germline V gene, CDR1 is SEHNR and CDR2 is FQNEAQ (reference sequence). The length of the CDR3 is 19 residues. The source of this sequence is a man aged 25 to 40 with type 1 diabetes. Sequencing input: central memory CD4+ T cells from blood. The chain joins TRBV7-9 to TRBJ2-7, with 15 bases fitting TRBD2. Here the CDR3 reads CASSFTGLAGGLYSYEQYF. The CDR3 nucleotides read TGTGCCAGCAGCTTCACGGGACTAGCGGGAGGTCTCTACTCCTACGAGCAGTACTTC. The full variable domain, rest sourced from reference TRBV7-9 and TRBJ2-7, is DTGVSQNPRHKITKRGQNVTFRCDPISEHNRLYWYRQTLGQGPEFLTYFQNEAQLEKSRLLSDRFSAERPKGSFSTLEIQRTEQGDSAMYLCASSFTGLAGGLYSYEQYFGPGTRLTVT.